Detailed here is one T cell receptor (beta chain). Its antigen is unknown. The sample is drawn from a study of post-analysis software for immune sequencing data. Study-level background: The patients showed relapsing-remitting, secondary progressive and progressive-relapsing multiple sclerosis courses. General observations from the study: F measure clustering grouped samples strongly by preparation batch. Elevated frequency relative to controls characterized roughly 5 TRBV segments in patients, TRBV5-6, TRBV5-1 and TRBV20-1 among them. Significantly lower normalized Chao1 diversity was seen in multiple sclerosis patients than in controls.

Germline V CDR1 and CDR2: SQVTM, ANQGSEA. The CDR3 runs 12 residues. With 5 bases removed from V and 6 bases from J, the gap between germline ends came to 11 bases. TCR beta cDNA libraries had unique molecular identifiers. T cells numbering about 0.85 to 10 million yielded cDNA molecules that totaled around 500,000. TCRdb reprocessed the PCR reads with MiXCR, giving one entry per CDR3 protein. Of hundreds of thousands of distinct CDR3 sequences detected, 55% to 60% appear once; the ten largest clones hold approximately 11%. The clonotype originates from a girl aged 2-10 years with multiple sclerosis. Sequencing was carried out using blood. The chain uses TRBV29-1 and TRBJ2-1; the D is unclear. The CDR3 protein is CSVRPGGNEQFF. CDR3 DNA sequence: TGCAGCGTTAGGCCAGGCGGCAATGAGCAGTTCTTC.